This T cell receptor beta chain comes out of a study of CD39 and CD103 CD8 tumor-infiltrating T cells (dated by TCRdb to between 2018 and 2020). Context from the whole study: An HPV-positive HNSCC, an HPV-negative HNSCC, an ovarian cancer and a melanoma patient were represented in the repertoire comparisons shown. Deep sequencing of TCRbeta CDR3 was used to compare the repertoires of CD8 TIL subsets, defined by CD103 and CD39, with those of peripheral memory CD8 T cells. The paper as a whole reports these results and caveats: DP TIL clonotypes were rarely detected in blood or uninvolved lymph node, whereas DN TIL clonotypes were found to largely overlap with peripheral memory CD8 repertoires. DP CD8 TILs appeared to be more oligoclonal than DN and SP CD8 TILs and blood memory CD8 T cells, with about 55-86% covered by the top 30 clonotypes.

At the time of sample collection the patients were not on therapy, although prior treatments varied from chemotherapy, radiotherapy, surgery and immunotherapy to no treatment. After thawing, cells were enriched for T lymphocytes using a negative-selection kit, and EpCAM beads were added for tumor-infiltrating lymphocytes. CD8 TIL subsets were FACS-sorted as CD3+CD4-CD8+CD45RA- cells split by CD39 and CD103 expression into DN, SP and DP. After mincing, tumor specimens underwent a 1 h digestion with hyaluronidase, collagenase and DNase, and were then filtered, enriched by Ficoll and cryopreserved. On a FACSAria II, each population was sorted to around 99% purity, and the resulting cell pellets were frozen for TCR sequencing with no culture step. From about 10,000 to 100,000 sorted cells per subset, genomic DNA was extracted using the DNeasy Blood and Tissue Kit. The immunoSEQ service sequenced and mapped the TCRbeta V-J or V-D-J regions, with coverage above 9x for each sample. The source study handled its data this way. Analysis was restricted to productive rearrangements exported from the immunoSEQ Analyzer platform, and clonality was assessed using the 500 most abundant clones. To quantify how much repertoires overlapped between populations, both the Morisita-Horn similarity index and the Jaccard index were used. Morisita-Horn similarity between CD8 T-cell subset TCR repertoires was measured in five to seven cancer patients. Not all clones reach the TCRdb copy of this immuneACCESS table, which keeps in-frame sequences only. Checked studies attribute under half of the gap to unresolved V genes and leave the rest unexplained. For V, J and clone size, that table is used; D and trimming come from the DNA. The sample profile shows 2,000 to 2,500 clones; approximately 72% of them were found once. The top ten clonotypes cover roughly 13% of the sample.

Comments on this clone: No cognate antigen has been identified for it. Per-nucleotide qualities are absent, and no much larger clonotype sits a single base away.

This clonotype was sampled from a human donor with head and neck squamous cell carcinoma. Sequencing was performed on CD39- CD103- CD8+ T cells sorted from the tumor. This specimen's cell subset or site label, per the study, means: CD103-CD39- double-negative CD45RA- CD8 T cells.

The DNA reads as follows: TGTGCCAGTAGTATAGTGGGACAGGGTAACAATGAGCAGTTCTTC. Its coded protein is CASSIVGQGNNEQFF. Here the chain combines TRBV19 and TRBJ2-1; 9 of the junction bases match TRBD1. The CDR3 holds 15 amino acids from the cysteine to the phenylalanine. Only the CDR3 part of the read is kept: 45 bases, read in frame from the first base. V ends up 1 base short and J 5 bases short, with an unmatched junction base count of 3. From the germline V gene (reference sequence), CDR1 is LNHDA and CDR2 is SQIVND.